A selection of T cell receptor beta chains follows, all from one sample in a study of blood T cell repertoires in COVID-19. Using immunoSEQ multiplex PCR, the repertoire was profiled, and TCRdb retains in-frame clones only, with some absent. The sample shows 86,000 or so clones, roughly 86% of them seen only once. The specimen sequenced was peripheral blood. These TCRs come from a woman at least 80 years old with acute or convalescent COVID-19. Both conserved end residues are part of each CDR3. A D gene is named only where the DNA matches it firmly. Part of the rows lack a size; the others show once, few, many or a class for expanded clones.

>TRBD1|-|TRBV28|TRBJ1-3
CGVTGGGNTIYF
TGTGGTGTGACAGGGGGTGGAAACACCATATATTTT
>-|-|TRBV10-3|TRBJ1-2
CATSPSRQPDYGYTF
TGTGCCACTTCCCCGAGCCGACAGCCTGACTATGGCTACACCTTC
>-|-|TRBV5-6|TRBJ1-2
CASTLMGLLSGYTF
TGTGCCAGCACCTTGATGGGGCTGTTGAGTGGCTACACCTTC
>-|-|TRBV11-2|TRBJ2-5
CASSLPGFGETQYF
TGTGCCAGCAGCTTGCCAGGGTTTGGGGAGACCCAGTACTTC
>TRBD2|-|TRBV19|TRBJ2-1
CASSRTGTSGNHNEQFF
TGTGCCAGTAGTCGAACCGGGACTAGCGGGAACCACAATGAGCAGTTCTTC
>-|-|TRBV11-2|TRBJ2-7
CASSSDRVHEQYF
TGTGCCAGCAGCTCGGACAGAGTCCACGAGCAGTACTTC
>-|-|TRBV18|TRBJ2-5
CASHGTGWQTQYF
TGTGCCAGCCATGGAACAGGGTGGCAGACCCAGTACTTC
>TRBD2|-|TRBV19|TRBJ2-7
CASTSGSYEQYF
TGTGCCAGTACTAGCGGGAGTTACGAGCAGTACTTC
>-|-|TRBV10-1|TRBJ2-2
CASSRRGTGELFF
TGCGCCAGCAGTAGGAGGGGCACCGGGGAGCTGTTTTTT
>TRBD2|-|TRBV7-2|TRBJ2-1
CASSISGGFNEQFF
TGTGCCAGCAGCATTAGCGGGGGGTTCAATGAGCAGTTCTTC
>-|-|TRBV18|TRBJ2-1
CASSPTGEQFF
TGTGCCAGCTCACCGACGGGGGAGCAGTTCTTC
>TRBD1|-|TRBV7-9|TRBJ1-1
CASSVGTDQAFF
TGTGCCAGCAGCGTTGGGACAGACCAAGCTTTCTTT
>TRBD1|few|TRBV7-2|TRBJ2-2
CASSPGQGNTGELFF
TGTGCCAGCAGCCCCGGACAGGGGAACACCGGGGAGCTGTTTTTT
>TRBD1|-|TRBV28|TRBJ1-4
CASSPGGRTNEKLFF
TGTGCCAGCAGCCCAGGGGGTCGGACTAATGAAAAACTGTTTTTT
>TRBD2|-|TRBV3-1/TRBV3-2|TRBJ2-1
CASSQEVIGSGNFNEQFF
TGTGCCAGCAGCCAAGAGGTTATTGGGAGCGGGAATTTCAATGAGCAGTTCTTC
>TRBD1|few|TRBV20-1|TRBJ1-1
CSASDPGGSDTEAFF
TGCAGTGCTAGTGACCCAGGGGGCTCGGACACTGAAGCTTTCTTT
>-|-|TRBV4-2|TRBJ2-3
CASSQSEAGKGTDTQYF
TGTGCCAGCAGCCAAAGCGAGGCCGGGAAGGGCACAGATACGCAGTATTTT
>-|-|TRBV5-1|TRBJ2-2
CASSLNLGQGGGELFF
TGCGCCAGCAGCTTGAATTTGGGGCAGGGAGGCGGGGAGCTGTTTTTT
>-|-|TRBV7-9|TRBJ2-5
CASSYGQKETQYF
TGTGCCAGCAGCTACGGACAGAAAGAGACCCAGTACTTC
>TRBD1|-|TRBV19|TRBJ1-5
CASSSGQFNQPQHF
TGTGCCAGTAGTTCGGGACAGTTCAATCAGCCCCAGCATTTT
>-|-|TRBV6-5|TRBJ2-5
CASTEQGWETQYF
TGTGCCAGCACCGAACAGGGATGGGAGACCCAGTACTTC
>-|-|TRBV6-5|TRBJ2-2
CASISSTVNTGELFF
TGTGCCAGCATCAGCTCGACAGTGAACACCGGGGAGCTGTTTTTT
>TRBD1|-|TRBV5-1|TRBJ2-6
CASSLGGQALGSGANVLTF
TGCGCCAGCAGCTTGGGGGGACAGGCTTTGGGCTCTGGGGCCAACGTCCTGACTTTC